The entry that follows covers one T cell receptor beta chain sequence. Its antigen is still unknown. The junction does not match germline at one end; this may be a read error. This sample was included in a study of blood T cells in healthy people across ages. Study-wide points: Across samples, TCR beta diversity tracked strongly with naive T cell percentage. PBMCs went unsorted, and a conclusive naive versus antigen-experienced comparison was therefore prevented.

This CDR3 has 14 residues. It was with a sample-barcoded 5' primer and a J-beta primer mix that a second PCR of roughly 7 to 12 cycles was run. Every single cDNA molecule received a tag from a template-switch adaptor with 12 random nucleotides. TCRdb called the 5' RACE reads again in MiXCR, with one record for every CDR3 protein. The table includes some 1,800,000 distinct CDR3 sequences, 30% to 40% detected once. The study recruited healthy Caucasian donors from Russia who were aged about 6 to 95. The chain has TRBV12-3 or TRBV12-4 and TRBJ2-1; TRBD2 might be the D (7 bases). Specimen: blood. The origin of this receptor is a human donor in good health. CDR3: CTSSSGGAYNEQFF. In DNA, the CDR3 is TGTACCAGCAGTTCGGGGGGCGCCTACAATGAGCAGTTCTTC.